This T cell receptor beta chain was sequenced during a study of CD4 T cells in relation to SARS-CoV-2 and coronaviruses. Before the COVID-19 pandemic, during about 2011-2019, CD4+ T cells were taken from unexposed donors. CD4 enrichment then naive enrichment separated naive from memory CD4+ cells. Concerning this clone itself: The antigen remains undetermined.

Sequencing used immunoSEQ multiplex PCR; TCRdb keeps in-frame clones, though not all of them. This sample has tens of thousands of clones, with 94% found just once. General study findings and limits: Pre-pandemic and post-infection samples never came from the same donor.

The sequencing sample was made of naive CD4+ T cells from PBMCs. Subset of the sample: naive CD4+ T cells isolated by negative enrichment. The sequence derives from a human donor in good health.

Written as DNA, the CDR3 is TGTGCCAGCAGCGTAGCTCGTGGGAGGGCGAACACCGGGGAGCTGTTTTTT. This sequence encodes CASSVARGRANTGELFF. The chain combines TRBV9 with TRBJ2-2; TRBD2 matches 7 bases. The CDR3 sequence is 17 residues long. Germline CDR1 reads SGDLS; CDR2 reads YYNGEE. With V trimmed by 0 bases and J by 0 bases, 5 bases remained unmatched.